This T cell receptor beta chain was captured in a study of blood T cell repertoires in COVID-19. Repertoires were generated with immunoSEQ multiplex PCR, while TCRdb's copy carries only in-frame clones and drops some. The profile shows about 98,000 clones, 70% to 80% of them singletons. What was sequenced was peripheral blood. This clonotype was obtained from a man between 60 and 75 years old with active or convalescent COVID-19.

The CDR3 DNA sequence: TGTGCCAGCAGCGCACAAGCCGACAGGGCTGGGGCCAACGTCCTGACTTTC. Amino acids: CASSAQADRAGANVLTF. The chain recombines TRBV27 with TRBJ2-6; 7 positions agree with TRBD1. Germline CDR1 and CDR2: MNHEY and SMNVEV (reference sequence). Losses at the gene ends were 6 bases for V and 2 bases for J; bases not matched to a gene: 10. CDR3 size: 17 residues.